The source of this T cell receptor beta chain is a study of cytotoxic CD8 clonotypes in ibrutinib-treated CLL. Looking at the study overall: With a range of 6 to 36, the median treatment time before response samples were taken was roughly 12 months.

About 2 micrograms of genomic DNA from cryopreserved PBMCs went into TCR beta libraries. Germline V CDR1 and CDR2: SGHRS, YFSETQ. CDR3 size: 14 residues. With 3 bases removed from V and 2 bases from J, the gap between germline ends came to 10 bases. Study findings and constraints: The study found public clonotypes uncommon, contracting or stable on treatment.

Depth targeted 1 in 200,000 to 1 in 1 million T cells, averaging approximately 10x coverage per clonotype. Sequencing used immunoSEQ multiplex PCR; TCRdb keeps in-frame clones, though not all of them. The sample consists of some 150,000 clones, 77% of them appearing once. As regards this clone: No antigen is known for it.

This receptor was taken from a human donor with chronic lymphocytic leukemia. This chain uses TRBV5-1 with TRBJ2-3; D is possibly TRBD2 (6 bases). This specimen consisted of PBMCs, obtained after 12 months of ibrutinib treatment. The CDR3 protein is CASSYAGYTDTQYF. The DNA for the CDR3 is TGCGCCAGCAGCTATGCGGGATACACAGATACGCAGTATTTT.